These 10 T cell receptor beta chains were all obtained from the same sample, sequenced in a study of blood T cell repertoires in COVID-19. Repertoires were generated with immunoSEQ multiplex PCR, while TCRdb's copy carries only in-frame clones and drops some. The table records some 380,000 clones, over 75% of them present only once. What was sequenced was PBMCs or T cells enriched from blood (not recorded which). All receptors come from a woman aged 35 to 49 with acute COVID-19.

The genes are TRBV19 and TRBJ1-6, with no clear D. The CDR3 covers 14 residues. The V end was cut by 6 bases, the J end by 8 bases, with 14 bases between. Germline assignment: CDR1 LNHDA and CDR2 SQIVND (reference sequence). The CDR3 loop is CASSPPLRDSPLHF. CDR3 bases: TGTGCCAGTAGCCCCCCACTACGAGATTCACCCCTCCACTTT.

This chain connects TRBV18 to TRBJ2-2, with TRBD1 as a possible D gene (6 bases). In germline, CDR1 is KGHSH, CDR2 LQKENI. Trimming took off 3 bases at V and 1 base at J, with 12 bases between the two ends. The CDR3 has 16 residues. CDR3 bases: TGTGCCAGCTCACCGTTGACAGGACTGAACACCGGGGAGCTGTTTTTT. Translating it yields CASSPLTGLNTGELFF.

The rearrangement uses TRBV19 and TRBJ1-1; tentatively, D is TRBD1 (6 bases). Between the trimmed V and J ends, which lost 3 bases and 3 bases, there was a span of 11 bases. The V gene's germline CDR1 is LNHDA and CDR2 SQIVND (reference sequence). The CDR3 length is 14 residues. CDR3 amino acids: CASSIRGGDTEAFF. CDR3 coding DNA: TGTGCCAGTAGTATCAGGGGTGGGGACACTGAAGCTTTCTTT. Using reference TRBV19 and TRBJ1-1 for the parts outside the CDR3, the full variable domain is DGGITQSPKYLFRKEGQNVTLSCEQNLNHDAMYWYRQDPGQGLRLIYYSQIVNDFQKGDIAEGYSVSREKKESFPLTVTSAQKNPTAFYLCASSIRGGDTEAFFGQGTRLTVV.

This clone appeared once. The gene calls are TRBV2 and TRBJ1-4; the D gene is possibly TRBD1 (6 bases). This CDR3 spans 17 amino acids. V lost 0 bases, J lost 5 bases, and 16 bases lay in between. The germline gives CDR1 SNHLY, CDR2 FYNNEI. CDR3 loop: CASSEALRAGENEKLFF. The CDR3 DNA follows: TGTGCCAGCAGTGAAGCGCTTCGGGCAGGGGAGAATGAAAAACTGTTTTTT.

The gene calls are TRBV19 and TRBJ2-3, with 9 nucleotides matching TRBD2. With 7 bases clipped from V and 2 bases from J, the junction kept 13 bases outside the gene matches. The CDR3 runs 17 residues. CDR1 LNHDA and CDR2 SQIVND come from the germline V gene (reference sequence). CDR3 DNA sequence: TGTGCCAGTACCGATGGAGCGGGGGGCGAGGACACAGATACGCAGTATTTT. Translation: CASTDGAGGEDTDTQYF. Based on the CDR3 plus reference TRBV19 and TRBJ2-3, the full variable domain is DGGITQSPKYLFRKEGQNVTLSCEQNLNHDAMYWYRQDPGQGLRLIYYSQIVNDFQKGDIAEGYSVSREKKESFPLTVTSAQKNPTAFYLCASTDGAGGEDTDTQYFGPGTRLTVL.

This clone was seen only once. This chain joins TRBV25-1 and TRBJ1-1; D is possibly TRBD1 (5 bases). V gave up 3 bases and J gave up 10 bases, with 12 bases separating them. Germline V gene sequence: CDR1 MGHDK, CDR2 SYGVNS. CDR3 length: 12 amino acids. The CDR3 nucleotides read TGTGCCAGCAGTGACCGACAGTCGGGAGCTTTCTTT. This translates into CASSDRQSGAFF.

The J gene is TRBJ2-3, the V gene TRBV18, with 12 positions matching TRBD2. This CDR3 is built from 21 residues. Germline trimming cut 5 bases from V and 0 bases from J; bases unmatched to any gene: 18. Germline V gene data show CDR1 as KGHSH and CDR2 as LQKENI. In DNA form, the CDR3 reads TGTGCCAGCTCATCCATAAAACTACTAGCGGGGGGCCCAGCTAGCACAGATACGCAGTATTTT. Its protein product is CASSSIKLLAGGPASTDTQYF.

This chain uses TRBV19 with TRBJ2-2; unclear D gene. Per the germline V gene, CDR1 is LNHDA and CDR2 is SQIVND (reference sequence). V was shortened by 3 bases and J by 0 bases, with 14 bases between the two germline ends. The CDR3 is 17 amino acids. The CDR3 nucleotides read TGTGCCAGTAGTATGACTTCTCGACCGGCGAACACCGGGGAGCTGTTTTTT. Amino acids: CASSMTSRPANTGELFF.

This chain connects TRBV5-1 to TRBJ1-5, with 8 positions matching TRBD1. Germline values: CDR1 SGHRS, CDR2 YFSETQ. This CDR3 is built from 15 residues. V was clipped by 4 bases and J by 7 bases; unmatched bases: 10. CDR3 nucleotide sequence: TGCGCCAGCAGCGAAGGTGGGACAGGTCCACAGCCCCAGCATTTT. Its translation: CASSEGGTGPQPQHF.

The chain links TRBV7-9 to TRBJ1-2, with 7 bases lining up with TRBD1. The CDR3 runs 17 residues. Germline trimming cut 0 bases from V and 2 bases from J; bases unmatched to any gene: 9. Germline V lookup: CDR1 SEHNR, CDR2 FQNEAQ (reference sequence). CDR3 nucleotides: TGTGCCAGCAGCTTAGCCCTTGCCCACAGGGGAAACTATGGCTACACCTTC. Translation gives CASSLALAHRGNYGYTF.